This TCR beta chain was recorded in a study of blood T cell repertoires in COVID-19. As for the study in general: Acute and convalescent COVID-19 samples came from the United States, Italy and Spain. PBMCs, B-cell-depleted T cells, or T cells were the source of the cDNA or gDNA that made up the material.

The data were produced by immunoSEQ multiplex PCR, yet TCRdb's version contains in-frame clones alone and is incomplete. Of roughly 84,000 clones in the sample, 85% are singletons; the top ten hold 18%. Germline-derived CDR1 and CDR2 are MNHNS and SASEGT. Trimming took 2 bases from V and 0 from J, leaving 11 bases between them. This CDR3 is built from 16 residues. The J gene is TRBJ1-3, the V gene TRBV6-1; D remains unclear. The sample taken for sequencing was peripheral blood. The receptor comes from a man of 80 years or more with active or convalescent COVID-19. This CDR3 reads CASSELQPSSGNTIYF. The DNA of the CDR3 is TGTGCCAGCAGTGAATTACAGCCGAGCTCTGGAAACACCATATATTTT.